This is a list of T cell receptor beta chains from one sample in a study. Sequencing was performed with immunoSEQ multiplex PCR; in TCRdb, only in-frame clones are kept and a portion is missing. The sample records approximately 70,000 clones, approximately 92% being singletons. The sample was PBMCs. Source of these receptors: a middle-aged man with rheumatoid arthritis. CDR3s include the opening cysteine and the closing phenylalanine or tryptophan. Each record gives: V gene, clone size, D gene, J gene, CDR3 DNA, CDR3 protein. The D gene is left open where the match is weak. Some rows mark clone size as missing; the rest say once, few, many or name a class of expanded clone.

TRBV9,.,.,TRBJ1-1,TGTGCCAGCAGCGTCACCGTACAGAACACTGAAGCTTTCTTT,CASSVTVQNTEAFF
TRBV19,.,.,TRBJ1-1,TGTGCCAGTAGTATGACACCTAACACTGAAGCTTTCTTT,CASSMTPNTEAFF
TRBV27,medium-sized,.,TRBJ1-5,TGTGCCAGCAGTTTATCAACAGGTTATCAGCCCCAGCATTTT,CASSLSTGYQPQHF
TRBV4-2,.,.,TRBJ1-4,TGTGCCAGCAGCCAAGATGGTGAAAAACTGTTTTTT,CASSQDGEKLFF
TRBV11-2,.,TRBD2,TRBJ2-1,TGTGCCAGCAGCTTAGTAGCGGGAGCTGTCAATGAGCAGTTCTTC,CASSLVAGAVNEQFF
TRBV18,.,TRBD1,TRBJ2-7,TGTGCCAGCTCACTAAGGACAGGGGGCTACGAGCAGTACTTC,CASSLRTGGYEQYF
TRBV5-1,.,.,TRBJ2-1,TGCGCCAGCAGCTTGGACAGTTACAATGAGCAGTTCTTC,CASSLDSYNEQFF
TRBV30,.,.,TRBJ1-2,TGTGCCTGGAGTAAACCCGGGACCAACTATGGCTACACCTTC,CAWSKPGTNYGYTF
TRBV2,.,.,TRBJ1-5,TGTGCCAGCAGTGAAGAGGGGGGCGGCAATCAGCCCCAGCATTTT,CASSEEGGGNQPQHF
TRBV14,.,.,TRBJ1-6,TGTGCCAGCAGCCAAGATCAACAGATATATAATTCACCCCTCCACTTT,CASSQDQQIYNSPLHF
TRBV9,.,.,TRBJ1-1,TGTGCCAGCAGCGTAGGAGTGGGGAACACTGAAGCTTTCTTT,CASSVGVGNTEAFF
TRBV7-3,.,.,TRBJ1-1,TGTGCCAGCAGTTCCCACAGGGCTGGTGTCACTGAAGCTTTCTTT,CASSSHRAGVTEAFF
TRBV28,once,.,TRBJ1-5,TGTGCCAGCGAAGGGGGGAATTTAGGGAATCAGCCCCAGCATTTT,CASEGGNLGNQPQHF
TRBV30,.,.,TRBJ1-5,TGTGCCTGGAGGGAACCTCTGGACAGCCTAGGACAGCCCCAGCATTTT,CAWREPLDSLGQPQHF
TRBV7-8,.,TRBD1,TRBJ1-3,TGTGCCAGCAGCTCATTCGGGACAGAGCCAAACACCATATATTTT,CASSSFGTEPNTIYF
TRBV3-1/TRBV3-2,.,TRBD1,TRBJ1-6,TGTGCCAGCAGCCTCCGGACAGGGGTTAATTCACCCCTCCACTTT,CASSLRTGVNSPLHF
TRBV11-3,.,.,TRBJ2-1,TGTGCCAGCAGCTTAGATCGACGGGGCAATGAGCAGTTCTTC,CASSLDRRGNEQFF
TRBV30,.,.,TRBJ1-2,TGTGCCTGGAGTCCCGGTTATGCCAGCGGCTACACCTTC,CAWSPGYASGYTF
TRBV13,few,.,TRBJ1-5,TGTGCCAGCAGCTTTGCCAATCAGCCCCAGCATTTT,CASSFANQPQHF
TRBV6-1,.,.,TRBJ1-2,TGTGCCAGCAGTGAAGCGAGCACAGGGCGTAACTATGGCTACACCTTC,CASSEASTGRNYGYTF
TRBV7-2,.,TRBD2,TRBJ2-3,TGTGCCAGCAGCTTAGAAGGCGGGAGAGCAGATACGCAGTATTTT,CASSLEGGRADTQYF
TRBV2,.,.,TRBJ2-5,TGTGCCAGCAGTGAAGGGGAGACCCAGTACTTC,CASSEGETQYF
TRBV18,.,TRBD2,TRBJ2-7,TGTGCCAGCTCACGGGAGGGCATCGAGCAGTACTTC,CASSREGIEQYF
TRBV5-1,.,.,TRBJ1-6,TGCGCCAGCAGCTGGGGAACAGGGCCGGATTCACCCCTCCACTTT,CASSWGTGPDSPLHF
TRBV29-1,once,.,TRBJ2-7,TGCAGCGTTGAAGAAGAGGCTACGTCCTACGAGCAGTACTTC,CSVEEEATSYEQYF
TRBV6-5,.,.,TRBJ1-5,TGTGCCAGCAGTCGTGACAGGTTTCAGCCCCAGCATTTT,CASSRDRFQPQHF
TRBV5-8,.,.,TRBJ2-7,TGTGCCAGCAGCTTGATACAGGCGCCCCGAGAGCAGTACTTC,CASSLIQAPREQYF